This paragraph reports one TCR beta chain. There is no known antigen for this receptor. Qualities for individual bases were not recorded, and no much larger clone is one base off. The same CDR3 is also encoded by other DNA sequences in this sample. For sequencing of the TCRbeta CDR3 region, genomic DNA was extracted from the sorted cells. TCRbeta CDR3 regions were sequenced using the immunoSEQ Assay. What TCRdb holds here is the immuneACCESS table cut down to in-frame rearrangements. Part of the clones is not present; checked against another copy, under half of the missing clones reflect an unresolved V gene, and the others are unexplained. The sample data list about 96,000 clones, and about 90% of these were observed just once. Around 1.5% of the sample is held by the ten biggest clonotypes. Patients with a history of autoimmune disease or receiving systemic immunosuppression were excluded from the trial. Peripheral blood for TCR sequencing was collected from all dose cohorts at baseline, on cycle 4 day 1, and on cycle 7 day 1. The samples were drawn from a first-in-human, open-label, multicenter phase I dose-escalation trial of ivuxolimab. Adults with locally advanced or metastatic melanoma, renal cell carcinoma, hepatocellular carcinoma or head and neck squamous cell carcinoma were enrolled in the trial. Before TCR sequencing, CD4+ T cells and CD8+ T cells were sorted from peripheral blood as separate populations.

This record comes from a study of OX40 agonist ivuxolimab in advanced cancers. Regarding the study in general: Ivuxolimab was an agonistic, fully human IgG2 monoclonal antibody directed against OX40 (CD134), a costimulatory receptor. Partial responses were achieved by three dose-escalation patients, of whom one had hepatocellular carcinoma and two had cutaneous melanoma. The paper reports the monotherapy dose-escalation portion (N of about 54 patients) of the phase I ivuxolimab trial. Intravenous ivuxolimab was administered to patients every 2 weeks at six dose levels: 0.01, 0.1, 0.3, 1.5, 3 and 10 mg/kg. Of the approximately 53 patients in dose escalation, some 20 had hepatocellular carcinoma, some 15 had melanoma, 9 had renal cell carcinoma and 9 had head and neck cancer. Patients were allowed to have had prior anti-PD-1, anti-PD-L1 or anti-CTLA-4 therapy, and approximately 40% of the dose-escalation patients had previously received checkpoint inhibitors. The point of sequencing TCRbeta in the periphery was to test whether ivuxolimab changed TCR sequence diversity and drove clonal T-cell expansion. In the dose-escalation cohort, 75% to 90% of patients were male, and the mean age was roughly 56 years with a range of roughly 23 to 79.

Beyond this particular receptor, the publication reports: At doses of 0.1 to 3.0 mg/kg, clonal expansion of both CD4+ and CD8+ T cells in blood was seen between baseline and week 6. In the 0.1-3.0 mg/kg groups, partial responders were among the patients with the lowest normalized peripheral clonal expansion, particularly in CD8+ T cells. After ivuxolimab, CD8+ T cells had more expanded clones than CD4+ T cells on average. Antigen specificity was not determined for the clonally expanded peripheral T cells. Low levels of normalized T-cell clonal expansion were also shown by some nonresponding patients.

CDR1 SQVTM and CDR2 ANQGSEA were looked up in the germline V gene. V and J are truncated by 7 bases and 1 base respectively, leaving an intervening sequence of 9 bases. Counted from cysteine to phenylalanine, this CDR3 has 12 amino acids. Solely the CDR3 DNA is kept, with 36 bases framed from the first base. The sequence was obtained from an adult with an advanced solid tumor such as melanoma, head and neck, liver or kidney cancer. The sample consisted of CD4+ or CD8+ T cells sorted from blood, taken in a trial of the OX40 agonist ivuxolimab. The rearranged segments are TRBV29-1 and TRBJ2-3, with the D gene possibly TRBD1 or TRBD2, each one fitting 6 bases. CDR3 protein: CSDREGTDTQYF. The nucleotides read TGCAGCGACAGGGAGGGCACAGATACGCAGTATTTT.